This T cell receptor (beta chain) was identified during a study of somatic mutations in cytotoxic T cells in rheumatoid arthritis. Across the study: Before any treatment began, about 30 ml EDTA peripheral blood was collected from patients right after diagnosis.

CDR3 length: 16 residues. V was pared by 6 bases and J by 4 bases, with 14 bases of the junction left unmatched. CDR1 MNHEY and CDR2 SMNVEV come from the germline V gene (reference sequence). Points on this clone: As yet, its antigen is unknown.

Using immunoSEQ multiplex PCR, the repertoire was profiled, and TCRdb retains in-frame clones only, with some absent. This table has approximately 5,300 clones, around 87% appearing once. General study results and limits: Between rheumatoid arthritis patients and age-matched healthy controls, CD8+ T-cell clonality showed no significant difference. CD8+ clonality rose with age in rheumatoid arthritis patients, not healthy controls.

The TCR was taken from a woman aged 45 to 65 with rheumatoid arthritis. The V and J genes are TRBV27 and TRBJ2-5, with TRBD1 matching 7 bases. Sample: CD8+ T cells sorted from blood. The CDR3 DNA is TGTGCCAGCAGGACCTCACACACAGGGGCCCCAGAGACCCAGTACTTC. Amino acids: CASRTSHTGAPETQYF.